The 6 T cell receptor beta chains below come from one sample, sequenced in a study of Graves' ophthalmopathy and Graves' hyperthyroidism. Researchers took RNA transcripts and amplified TCR beta CDR3 regions from them. Following a first-round RT-PCR that used HTBI primers, a second-round multiplex PCR was carried out. One entry per CDR3 protein results from TCRdb running MiXCR on the multiplex PCR reads. The sample has approximately 700,000 distinct CDR3 sequences; roughly two fifths are singletons. Sequenced sample: peripheral blood. These receptors were collected from an adult man with Graves' ophthalmopathy.

In this sample, this clonotype turned up a few times. A much more abundant neighbour one base away suggests this may be a read error. J is TRBJ2-7 and V is TRBV14, with TRBD1 identical over 12 bases. Per the germline V gene, CDR1 is SGHDN and CDR2 is FVKESK. The CDR3 extends over 15 amino acids. CDR3 residues: CASSYRDRGPYKQYF. For the CDR3, the DNA is TGTGCCAGCAGCTACCGGGACAGGGGGCCCTACAAGCAGTACTTC.

V is TRBV6-6 and J is TRBJ1-2, with D perhaps TRBD1 (5 bases). The germline CDR1 and CDR2 sequences are MNHNY and SVGAGI (reference sequence). The V end lost 2 bases, the J end lost 0 bases, and 10 bases lay between the germline ends. The CDR3 runs 15 residues. CDR3: CASSYGDRANYGYTF. CDR3 DNA sequence: TGTGCCAGCAGTTACGGTGACAGAGCTAACTATGGCTACACCTTC.

This clonotype was observed many times. The CDR3 sequence is CASSVGKTAGANVLTF. CDR3 DNA: TGTGCCAGCAGCGTAGGTAAGACAGCTGGGGCCAACGTCCTGACTTTC. V gene TRBV9 combines with J gene TRBJ2-6; a weak D match, TRBD1 (5 bases). Germline CDR1 SGDLS, CDR2 YYNGEE. Trimming took 0 bases from V and 2 from J, leaving 9 bases between them. This CDR3 spans 16 amino acids.

This clonotype was seen repeatedly, ten times or more. V is TRBV25-1 and J is TRBJ1-2; no clear D. V lost 6 bases, J lost 6 bases, and 11 bases lay in between. The germline V gene has CDR1 MGHDK and CDR2 SYGVNS. The CDR3 sequence is 12 residues long. The CDR3 sequence: CASSSQANGYTF. Written as DNA, the CDR3 is TGTGCCAGCAGCAGCCAGGCAAATGGCTACACCTTC.

The rearrangement links TRBV7-2 to TRBJ1-3; D gene uncertain. CDR3 length equals 16 residues. Germline V gene sequence: CDR1 SGHTA, CDR2 FQGNSA. V dropped 0 bases and J dropped 4 bases, with 13 bases sitting between them. CDR3: CASSLAAGSGGNTIYF. Here the CDR3 DNA reads TGTGCCAGCAGCTTAGCGGCAGGTTCGGGGGGAAACACCATATATTTT.

There are many counts of this clonotype. CDR3 sequence: CASRRGRATGELFF. CDR3 in DNA: TGTGCCAGTAGGAGGGGGCGAGCGACCGGGGAGCTGTTTTTT. The chain couples TRBV19 to TRBJ2-2; 7 bases map to TRBD1. The length of the CDR3 is 14 residues. The germline V gene encodes CDR1 LNHDA and CDR2 SQIVND (reference sequence). V dropped 6 bases and J dropped 5; count of bases not matched to a gene: 6.